This is a list of T cell receptor beta chains from one sample in a study of cytomegalovirus exposure and HLA in healthy donors. The repertoire was sequenced with immunoSEQ multiplex PCR; TCRdb's copy has only in-frame clones and lacks some. This sample has 110,000 to 150,000 clones, with roughly 65% found just once. Sequencing input: PBMCs. These receptor sequences come from a young woman in good health and CMV-seronegative. CDR3s include the opening cysteine and the closing phenylalanine or tryptophan. Fields, in order: clone size, V gene, J gene, D gene, CDR3 DNA, CDR3 protein. A D gene is named only where the DNA matches it firmly. Size tells how often a clone was seen (once, few, many) or the class of an expanded clone, and some rows leave it out.

-	TRBV27	TRBJ1-2	-	TGTGCCAGCAGTTTATCTACAAACTATGGCTACACCTTC	CASSLSTNYGYTF
-	TRBV6-5	TRBJ1-1	-	TGTGCCAGCAGTCCCCCTCGGGGGAGGGTCACTGAAGCTTTCTTT	CASSPPRGRVTEAFF
-	TRBV6-4	TRBJ2-1	-	TGTGCCAGCAGTGAGGGGGGGGGCGCCTACAATGAGCAGTTCTTC	CASSEGGGAYNEQFF
once	TRBV25-1	TRBJ1-1	TRBD1	TGTGCCAGCAGTGAAAAAGGGGGCGCACGAGCTTTCTTT	CASSEKGGARAFF
-	TRBV5-1	TRBJ2-5	-	TGCGCCAGCAGCTTGACTGACCGGGGCCAAGAGACCCAGTACTTC	CASSLTDRGQETQYF
once	TRBV10-1	TRBJ1-6	-	TGCGCCAGCAGGATCGGACAGCTTAATAATTCACCCCTCCACTTT	CASRIGQLNNSPLHF
-	TRBV6-5	TRBJ1-2	-	TGTGCCAGCAGTTACTCCAACACCCCGATTGGCTACACCTTC	CASSYSNTPIGYTF
-	TRBV18	TRBJ2-6	TRBD1	TGTGCCAGCTCACCGGGACAGGGGAGTCCTGGGGCCAACGTCCTGACTTTC	CASSPGQGSPGANVLTF
few	TRBV6-6	TRBJ2-7	-	TGTGCCAGCAGCACTGGGGCACCGGAATTTTACGAGCAGTACTTC	CASSTGAPEFYEQYF
-	TRBV2	TRBJ1-4	TRBD1	TGTGCCAGCAATACCCGACAGGGGAAAAGTGAAAAACTGTTTTTT	CASNTRQGKSEKLFF
-	TRBV18	TRBJ2-3	TRBD2	TGTGCCAGCTCACGGACTAGCGGGAGGGATACGCAGTATTTT	CASSRTSGRDTQYF
-	TRBV29-1	TRBJ1-1	TRBD1	TGCAGCTCTACGGGAAATCAGGGGGCGAACACTGAAGCTTTCTTT	CSSTGNQGANTEAFF
few	TRBV7-8	TRBJ1-6	-	TGTGCCAGCAGCTTAGCGGGAAGGGGGATCTTAAATTCACCCCTCCACTTT	CASSLAGRGILNSPLHF
once	TRBV11-1	TRBJ1-1	-	TGTGCCAGCAGCTTAGACTCCCAAAGAGGTGAAGCTTTCTTT	CASSLDSQRGEAFF
-	TRBV19	TRBJ1-5	-	TGTGCCAGTAGTACCCCAGTCGCGGATACTAGCAATCAGCCCCAGCATTTT	CASSTPVADTSNQPQHF
-	TRBV7-8	TRBJ1-5	TRBD1	TGTGCCAGCAGCTTTGCACAGGGGGATAGCAATCAGCCCCAGCATTTT	CASSFAQGDSNQPQHF
-	TRBV2	TRBJ1-5	-	TGTGCCAGCCGGCCACGGGGGGGCCGGGCAGGGCGGTTACGGGATCAGCCCCAGCATTTT	CASRPRGGRAGRLRDQPQHF
-	TRBV18	TRBJ2-7	TRBD1	TGTGCCAGCTCACCTGAGGGGACAGTGAACGAGCAGTACTTC	CASSPEGTVNEQYF
-	TRBV7-9	TRBJ2-1	-	TGTGCCAGCAGCTTAGCAGGGGGTGAGCAGTTCTTC	CASSLAGGEQFF
-	TRBV28	TRBJ2-3	-	TGTGCCAGCAACCTAAGACTCGGTCCACATCCTAGCACAGATACGCAGTATTTT	CASNLRLGPHPSTDTQYF
once	TRBV7-7	TRBJ2-5	-	TGTGCTAGCAGCCCTGGACATAGGGAGACCCAGTACTTC	CASSPGHRETQYF
-	TRBV28	TRBJ2-7	-	TGTGCCAGCAGTGTTTCTGGCCACGAGCAGTACTTC	CASSVSGHEQYF
-	TRBV5-1	TRBJ1-3	TRBD1	TGCGCCAGCAGCTTTGGACAGGGAGCCCCTGGAAACACCATATATTTT	CASSFGQGAPGNTIYF
few	TRBV5-1	TRBJ2-1	TRBD2	TGCGCCAGCAGCTTGGGGACTAGCGCCCACTACAATGAGCAGTTCTTC	CASSLGTSAHYNEQFF
few	TRBV6-1	TRBJ2-3	TRBD2	TGTGCCAGCAGCGGGGGGGCAGGGAGGCCAAATACGCAGTATTTT	CASSGGAGRPNTQYF
-	TRBV7-9	TRBJ2-3	TRBD2	TGTGCCAGCAGCTTTAGCGGGCGTCCCACAGATACGCAGTATTTT	CASSFSGRPTDTQYF
-	TRBV6-1	TRBJ2-1	-	TGTGCCATGGGGGGACTGGACTCCTACAATGAGCAGTTCTTC	CAMGGLDSYNEQFF
-	TRBV5-1	TRBJ2-5	-	TGCGCCAGTGCCCGGACTGGCGAGGAGACCCAGTACTTC	CASARTGEETQYF
-	TRBV9	TRBJ1-2	-	TGTGCCAGCAGCACAGCAGGGGACTATGGCTACACCTTC	CASSTAGDYGYTF